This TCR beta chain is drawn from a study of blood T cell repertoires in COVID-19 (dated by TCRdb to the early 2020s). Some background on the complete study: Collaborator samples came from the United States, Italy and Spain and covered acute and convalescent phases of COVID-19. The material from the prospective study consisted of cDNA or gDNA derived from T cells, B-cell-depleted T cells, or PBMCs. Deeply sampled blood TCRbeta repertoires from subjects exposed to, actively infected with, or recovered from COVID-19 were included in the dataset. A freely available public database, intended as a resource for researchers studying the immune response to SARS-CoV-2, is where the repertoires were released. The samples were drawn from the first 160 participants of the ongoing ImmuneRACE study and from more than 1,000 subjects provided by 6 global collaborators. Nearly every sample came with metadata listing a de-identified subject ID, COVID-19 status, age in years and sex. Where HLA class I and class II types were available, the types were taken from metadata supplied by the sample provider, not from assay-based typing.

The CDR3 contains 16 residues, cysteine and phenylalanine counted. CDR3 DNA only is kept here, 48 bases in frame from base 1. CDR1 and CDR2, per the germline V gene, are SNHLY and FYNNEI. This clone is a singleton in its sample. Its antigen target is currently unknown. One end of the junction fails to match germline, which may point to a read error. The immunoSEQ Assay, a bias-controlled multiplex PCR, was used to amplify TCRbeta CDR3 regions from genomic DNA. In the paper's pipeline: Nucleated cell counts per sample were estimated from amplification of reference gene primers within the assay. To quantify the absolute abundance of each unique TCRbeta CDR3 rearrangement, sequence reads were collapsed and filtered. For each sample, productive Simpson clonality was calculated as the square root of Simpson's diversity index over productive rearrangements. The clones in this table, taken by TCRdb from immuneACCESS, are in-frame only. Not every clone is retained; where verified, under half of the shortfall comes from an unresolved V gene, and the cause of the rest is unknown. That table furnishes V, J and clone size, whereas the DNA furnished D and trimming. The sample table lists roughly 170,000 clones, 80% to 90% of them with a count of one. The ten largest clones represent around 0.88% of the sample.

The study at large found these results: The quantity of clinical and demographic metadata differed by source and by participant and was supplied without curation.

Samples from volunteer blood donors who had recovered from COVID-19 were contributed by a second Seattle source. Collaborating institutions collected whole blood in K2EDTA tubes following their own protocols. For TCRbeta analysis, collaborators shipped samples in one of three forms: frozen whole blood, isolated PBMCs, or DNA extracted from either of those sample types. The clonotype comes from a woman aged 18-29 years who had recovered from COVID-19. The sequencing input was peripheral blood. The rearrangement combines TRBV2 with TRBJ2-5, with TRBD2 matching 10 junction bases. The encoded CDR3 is CAGSARTSGFQETQYF. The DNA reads TGTGCCGGCAGTGCCCGGACTAGCGGTTTTCAAGAGACCCAGTACTTC.